One and the same sample provided the 14 T cell receptor beta chains below, sequenced in a study of tumor and adjacent non-tumor tissue in lung cancer. A modified ARM-PCR protocol with three rounds of nested PCR amplified TCRbeta. Each CDR3 protein gets one entry after TCRdb re-called the multiplex PCR reads with MiXCR. This sample carries approximately 100,000 distinct CDR3 sequences, approximately 65% of them seen once, and the ten largest clones take roughly a fifth. No cell sorting was done before RNA was extracted from the tissue. This non-tumor lung sample came from over 3 cm beyond the tumor edge. The material sequenced was distant non-tumor lung tissue. These receptor sequences come from a man aged 25-40 years with non-small cell lung cancer.

As to this clonotype: A much larger clonotype is one base distant, so this may be a read error. The genes are TRBV4-1 and TRBJ1-1; D not resolved. Per the germline V gene, CDR1 is MGHRA and CDR2 is YSYEKL. The CDR3 loop spans 13 amino acids. The germline V and J ends were trimmed by 0 bases and 7 bases, with 9 bases remaining between them. The CDR3 region is CASSQDEVSEAFF. DNA for the CDR3: TGCGCCAGCAGCCAAGACGAGGTGAGTGAAGCTTTCTTT.

Concerning this clonotype: One junction end disagrees with the germline gene, perhaps due to a read error. The chain combines TRBV20-1 with TRBJ2-1; 8 nucleotides agree with TRBD2. The CDR3 extends over 15 amino acids. Germline V CDR1 and CDR2: DFQATT, SNEGSKA (reference sequence). The CDR3 DNA sequence: TGCAGTGCTAGGCCTAGCGGGCTCTCCCACAATGAGCAGTTCTTC. Protein: CSARPSGLSHNEQFF.

Remarks on this clonotype: The junction differs from germline at one of its ends, possibly a read error. This sequence joins TRBV24-1 and TRBJ2-2; maybe TRBD2 (5 bases). Germline CDR1 reads KGHDR; CDR2 reads SFDVKD. The CDR3 runs to 13 residues. The CDR3 here is CATSRSNTGEMFF. In DNA, the CDR3 is TGTGCCACCAGTAGGTCGAACACCGGGGAGATGTTTTTT.

On this clonotype itself: Germline is not matched at one junction end, which may reflect a read error. The chain combines TRBV11-2 with TRBJ2-7; D is uncertain. This CDR3 comprises 15 residues. Germline lookup yields CDR1 SGHAT and CDR2 FQNNGV. The CDR3 reads CASSPITTLSYEPYF. CDR3 bases: TGCGCCAGCAGCCCCATCACGACTCTCTCCTACGAGCCATACTTC.

Only one count was recorded for this clonotype. Since the CDR3 does not end with the conserved phenylalanine or tryptophan, this likely comes from a read error. The chain has TRBV20-1 and TRBJ2-1; TRBD2 matches 9 bases. The germline CDR1 and CDR2 sequences are DFQATT and SNEGSKA (reference sequence). This CDR3 is built from 15 residues. V lost 6 bases and J lost 9; bases outside the gene matches: 15. CDR3 region: CSATSPPAGGSEQFL. The CDR3 region has the DNA TGCAGTGCAACCTCCCCACCAGCGGGAGGTTCTGAGCAGTTCCTC.

This clonotype was seen a few times. J is TRBJ2-1 and V is TRBV2; TRBD2 matches 10 bases. V dropped 4 bases and J dropped 7; count of bases not matched to a gene: 7. Germline V gene sequence: CDR1 SNHLY, CDR2 FYNNEI. The CDR3 has 15 amino acids. In DNA, the CDR3 is TGTGCCAGCAGTGTGCCTAGCGGGAGAGAGAATGAGCAGTTCTTC. Encoded protein: CASSVPSGRENEQFF.

A word on this clonotype: With a much larger clone just one base away, this may be a read error. The chain combines TRBV20-1 with TRBJ1-4; D is undetermined. The CDR3 is 11 amino acids. Between the trimmed V and J ends, which lost 5 bases and 8 bases, there was a span of 9 bases. Germline V gene data show CDR1 as DFQATT and CDR2 as SNEGSKA (reference sequence). This chain's CDR3 is CSASEGEKLFF. DNA for the CDR3: TGCAGTGCTTCAGAGGGAGAAAAACTGTTTTTT.

Turning to this clonotype: The junction does not match germline at one end; this may be a read error. V is TRBV5-1 and J is TRBJ2-7; TRBD1 aligns across 7 bases. CDR3 length equals 14 residues. Germline assignment: CDR1 SGHRS and CDR2 YFSETQ. The CDR3 sequence: CATSNGQELNEQYF. Here the CDR3 DNA reads TGCGCCACCAGCAATGGACAGGAGCTCAACGAGCAGTACTTC.

This clonotype showed up many times. This chain uses TRBV12-3 or TRBV12-4 with TRBJ2-5; TRBD1 is a possible D gene (5 bases). Trimming stripped 3 bases from V and 5 bases from J, with 13 bases between. This CDR3 has 14 residues. The CDR3 is CASSLPPGFETQYF. CDR3 coding DNA: TGTGCCAGCAGTTTGCCGCCAGGGTTTGAGACCCAGTACTTC.

The chain carries TRBV11-2 and TRBJ2-5; tentatively, D is TRBD2 (5 bases). The germline V and J ends were trimmed by 10 bases and 4 bases, with 28 bases remaining between them. In germline, CDR1 is SGHAT, CDR2 FQNNGV. The CDR3 extends over 17 amino acids. CDR3 in amino acids: CANNLELHEGWGETQYF. The CDR3 nucleotides are TGTGCCAACAACTTAGAACTCCATGAGGGATGGGGAGAGACCCAGTACTTC.

The gene calls are TRBV29-1 and TRBJ2-2, with D hard to call. The germline V gene has CDR1 SQVTM and CDR2 ANQGSEA. V lost 4 bases and J lost 2, with 8 bases in between. CDR3 size: 13 residues. CDR3 region: CSVAARNTGELFF. For the CDR3, the DNA is TGCAGCGTTGCGGCTAGAAACACCGGGGAGCTGTTTTTT.

A word on this clonotype: The junction and the germline gene differ at one end; a read error may be behind it. The J gene is TRBJ2-2, the V gene TRBV7-8; D call uncertain. The CDR3 sequence is 15 residues long. The germline CDR1 and CDR2 sequences are SGHVS and FQNEAQ. The CDR3 nucleotides are TGTGCTAGCAGCCTCGACTGGAGGAACACCGGGGAGCTGTTTTTT. It encodes CASSLDWRNTGELFF.

A remark on this clonotype: A read error may account for a junction end that differs from germline. The chain recombines TRBV20-1 with TRBJ2-7, with a possible D match to TRBD1 (6 bases). The CDR3 runs to 15 residues. Germline V CDR1 and CDR2: DFQATT, SNEGSKA (reference sequence). For the CDR3, the DNA is TGCAGTGCTAGAGCGATGGCAGGGGACATCTACGAGCAGTACTTT. It translates to CSARAMAGDIYEQYF.

Comments on this clonotype: The junction departs from the called germline gene at one end, perhaps through a read error. V gene TRBV20-1 combines with J gene TRBJ2-4, with D possibly being TRBD1 (5 bases). This CDR3 is built from 14 residues. Germline V CDR1 and CDR2: DFQATT, SNEGSKA (reference sequence). The CDR3 DNA reads as TGCAGTGCTAGACACTACAGGCACTGGAACATTCAGTATTTC. Translation gives CSARHYRHWNIQYF.